The clone carrying this T cell receptor (beta chain) has a count of ten or more. The antigen is not known. Hyperthyroidism, newly diagnosed and lasting under 2 months, affected patients aged 18 to 65. Exclusion of patients followed from uncontrolled infection, other autoimmune disease, pregnancy or lactation. The data stem from a study of T cells in Graves' hyperthyroidism and ophthalmopathy. RNA transcripts were the template for amplifying TCR beta CDR3 regions. A set of HTBI primers served as the primers for a first-round RT-PCR of the TCR CDR3. Each CDR3 protein is one row after TCRdb ran MiXCR on the multiplex PCR reads. The sample records 250,000 to 300,000 distinct CDR3 sequences, about 15% being singletons. General study points: Most thyroid clonotypes that were expanded above 0.001 also turned up in blood. It was a median 6.5 months before onset that the model predicted ophthalmopathy.

This TCR was recovered from a woman aged 40 to 50 with Graves' hyperthyroidism that later progressed to Graves' ophthalmopathy. The sequencing sample was made of blood.

CDR3 in amino acids: CASTIRDGETQYF. The CDR3 coding sequence is TGCGCCAGCACCATCAGGGATGGAGAGACCCAGTACTTC. V is TRBV5-1 and J is TRBJ2-5; D might be TRBD1 (5 bases). The ends were cut back, 6 bases at V and 4 bases at J, with 13 bases in the middle. There are 13 residues in the CDR3. The germline CDR1 and CDR2 sequences are SGHRS and YFSETQ.